A single sample is the source of the 25 T cell receptor beta chains below, sequenced in a study of cytomegalovirus exposure and HLA in healthy donors. The study ran its PCR with 60 Vbeta and 13 Jbeta primers. Produced via immunoSEQ multiplex PCR; TCRdb's table is partial and in-frame only. The sample lists approximately 170,000 clones, 68% occurring once. Specimen: PBMCs. These TCRs come from a man aged 50-59 years in good health and CMV-seronegative.

The CDR3 DNA is TGTGCCAGCAGCCAAGTCCCCAGGGGCGACGACGAGCAGTACTTC. This gives the protein CASSQVPRGDDEQYF. The chain carries TRBV14 and TRBJ2-7, with D perhaps TRBD1 (6 bases). This CDR3 spans 15 amino acids. Deletions cut 1 base from V and 5 bases from J, with 15 bases between. From germline, CDR1 is SGHDN and CDR2 FVKESK.

J is TRBJ2-1 and V is TRBV5-1; TRBD2 matches 13 bases. The germline CDR1 and CDR2 sequences are SGHRS and YFSETQ. With V trimmed by 0 bases and J by 4 bases, 10 bases remained unmatched. This CDR3 has 19 amino acids. This CDR3 is CASSLAGLAGVSRYNEQFF. The CDR3 nucleotides read TGCGCCAGCAGCTTGGCAGGACTAGCGGGGGTGTCTAGGTACAATGAGCAGTTCTTC. The full variable domain, in which reference TRBV5-1 and TRBJ2-1 provide the parts outside the CDR3, is KAGVTQTPRYLIKTRGQQVTLSCSPISGHRSVSWYQQTPGQGLQFLFEYFSETQRNKGNFPGRFSGRQFSNSRSEMNVSTLELGDSALYLCASSLAGLAGVSRYNEQFFGPGTRLTVL.

Only a few counts were recorded for this clone. The chain recombines TRBV7-2 with TRBJ2-2, with 7 bases that match TRBD2. CDR1 and CDR2 (germline): SGHTA, FQGNSA. Trimming at V came to 1 base and at J to 4 bases, leaving 6 bases not matched to a gene. The CDR3 totals 16 residues. The CDR3 loop is CASSLVGGVSTGELFF. The CDR3 DNA reads as TGTGCCAGCAGCTTAGTTGGGGGGGTGAGCACCGGGGAGCTGTTTTTT.

This clone was counted a few times. The V call is TRBV6-1, the J call TRBJ1-2, with 10 bases that match TRBD1. This CDR3 is 15 amino acids long. The V segment lost 3 bases and the J segment 7 bases; nucleotides outside the gene matches: 8. Germline V gene data show CDR1 as MNHNS and CDR2 as SASEGT. The CDR3 sequence: CASSDPGQGLIGYTF. CDR3 nucleotide sequence: TGTGCCAGCAGTGACCCGGGACAGGGGCTAATTGGCTACACCTTC.

This chain connects TRBV9 to TRBJ2-3; the D is unclear. Trimming left V 0 bases short and J 2 bases short, with 13 bases between. Per the germline V gene, CDR1 is SGDLS and CDR2 is YYNGEE. The CDR3 consists of 16 residues. The CDR3 reads CASSVGLELTTDTQYF. CDR3 sequence (DNA): TGTGCCAGCAGCGTAGGGCTAGAATTGACCACAGATACGCAGTATTTT.

V and J are TRBV4-1 and TRBJ1-2; 9 bases map to TRBD1. The CDR3 has 19 amino acids. Germline CDR1 reads MGHRA; CDR2 reads YSYEKL. The V gene end was trimmed by 0 bases and the J gene end by 3 bases; junction bases not matched to a gene: 14. This CDR3 is CASSQDGDREISVDYGYTF. In DNA, the CDR3 is TGCGCCAGCAGCCAAGATGGGGACAGGGAAATCTCCGTGGACTATGGCTACACCTTC.

The CDR3 loop is CASSPSRLKFTDTQYF. As DNA, the CDR3 is TGTGCCAGCAGCCCCTCCAGGTTAAAATTCACAGATACGCAGTATTTT. The chain recombines TRBV7-8 with TRBJ2-3; D not certain. Germline lookup yields CDR1 SGHVS and CDR2 FQNEAQ. This CDR3 is 16 amino acids long. Trimming stripped 5 bases from V and 2 bases from J, with 17 bases between. Full variable domain (rest looked up from reference TRBV7-8 and TRBJ2-3): GAGVSQSPRYKVAKRGQDVALRCDPISGHVSLFWYQQALGQGPEFLTYFQNEAQLDKSGLPSDRFFAERPEGSVSTLKIQRTQQEDSAVYLCASSPSRLKFTDTQYFGPGTRLTVL.

The CDR3 bases are TGTGCCAGCAGCTTGGGGCCTCGGGGGGGCATAGGACAAGAGACCCAGTACTTC. The encoded protein is CASSLGPRGGIGQETQYF. J is TRBJ2-5 and V is TRBV5-4; 8 nucleotides agree with TRBD2. The CDR3 runs 18 residues. V lost 0 bases and J lost 2; bases outside the gene matches: 12. Germline V CDR1 and CDR2: SGHNT, YYREEE (reference sequence).

V and J are TRBV21-1 and TRBJ2-5; the table gives TRBD1 as D, unverified against the DNA. TRBV21-1 is a pseudogene locus. The CDR3 loop spans 15 amino acids. CDR3 sequence (DNA): TGTGCCAGCAGCACGGCGCCCAGGGGGCGAAAGACCCAGTACTTC. Translated: CASSTAPRGRKTQYF.

The chain has TRBV7-2 and TRBJ2-1, with D possibly being TRBD2 (6 bases). Germline CDR1 and CDR2: SGHTA and FQGNSA. This CDR3 has 13 amino acids. V lost 2 bases and J 7 bases, leaving 9 bases between the germline ends. The CDR3 reads CASSLSRGNEQFF. CDR3 nucleotide sequence: TGTGCCAGCAGCTTATCCCGGGGGAATGAGCAGTTCTTC. The whole variable domain, filled in from reference TRBV7-2 and TRBJ2-1, reads GAGVSQSPSNKVTEKGKDVELRCDPISGHTALYWYRQSLGQGLEFLIYFQGNSAPDKSGLPSDRFSAERTGGSVSTLTIQRTQQEDSAVYLCASSLSRGNEQFFGPGTRLTVL.

The V call is TRBV11-3, the J call TRBJ2-5, with a tentative D call TRBD2 (6 bases). In germline, CDR1 is SGHNT, CDR2 YENEEA. The V and J ends lost 5 bases and 2 bases respectively, with 9 bases between them. CDR3 length: 13 residues. The CDR3 region has the DNA TGTGCCAGCAGCAAAGGACTACAAGAGACCCAGTACTTC. It translates to CASSKGLQETQYF.

This clone appeared once. The chain links TRBV15 to TRBJ1-2, with D possibly being TRBD1 (5 bases). V was cut by 0 bases and J by 5 bases, with 13 bases left in between. This CDR3 has 15 amino acids. Germline V lookup: CDR1 LNHNV, CDR2 YYDKDF (reference sequence). CDR3 residues: CATSREGSGWYGYTF. The CDR3 DNA follows: TGTGCCACCAGCAGAGAGGGATCAGGGTGGTATGGCTACACCTTC.

This clone has more than one count but fewer than ten. The V call is TRBV5-1, the J call TRBJ2-5; 10 bases agree with TRBD1. CDR3 length equals 17 residues. The germline V gene has CDR1 SGHRS and CDR2 YFSETQ. Losses at the gene ends were 0 bases for V and 2 bases for J; bases not matched to a gene: 7. DNA for the CDR3: TGCGCCAGCAGCTTGGGACAGGGGGCTTGGGGACAAGAGACCCAGTACTTC. Amino acid sequence: CASSLGQGAWGQETQYF.

The rearrangement links TRBV7-6 to TRBJ2-7; 8 bases match TRBD1. CDR1 and CDR2 (germline): SGHVS, FNYEAQ. The CDR3 loop spans 15 amino acids. V gave up 4 bases and J gave up 6 bases; unmatched junction bases: 11. The CDR3 DNA reads as TGTGCCAGCAGCTCTCAACCGGGACAGGTGGGCGAGCAGTACTTC. Encoded protein: CASSSQPGQVGEQYF.

This chain uses TRBV6-5 with TRBJ1-5; a weak D match, TRBD1 (6 bases). This CDR3 contains 15 residues. V lost 4 bases and J lost 6, with 16 bases in between. Germline-derived CDR1 and CDR2 are MNHEY and SVGAGI. CDR3 protein: CASSSSGGGSQPQHF. CDR3 DNA sequence: TGTGCCAGCAGTTCCTCGGGGGGCGGGAGTCAGCCCCAGCATTTT.

V usage is TRBV19 and J usage is TRBJ1-6; 9 bases map to TRBD1. The length of the CDR3 is 16 residues. V shed 3 bases, J shed 6 bases, and the junction held 6 bases outside the gene matches. Germline loops: CDR1 LNHDA, CDR2 SQIVND (reference sequence). CDR3 sequence: CASSIQQGAGNSPLHF. The CDR3 DNA is TGTGCCAGTAGTATCCAACAGGGGGCGGGTAATTCACCCCTCCACTTT.

The V gene is TRBV9, the J gene TRBJ1-2; perhaps TRBD1 as D (6 bases). CDR3 length: 16 amino acids. From germline, CDR1 is SGDLS and CDR2 YYNGEE. The V gene lost 4 bases and the J gene lost 0 bases, with 16 bases spanning the gap. The CDR3 sequence: CASSPSPRDTNYGYTF. The DNA of the CDR3 is TGTGCCAGCAGCCCCTCCCCCCGGGACACTAACTATGGCTACACCTTC. Full variable domain (remainder filled in from reference TRBV9 and TRBJ1-2): DSGVTQTPKHLITATGQRVTLRCSPRSGDLSVYWYQQSLDQGLQFLIQYYNGEERAKGNILERFSAQQFPDLHSELNLSSLELGDSALYFCASSPSPRDTNYGYTFGSGTRLTVV.

The chain uses TRBV6-1 and TRBJ1-1, with D perhaps TRBD1 (6 bases). The ends were cut back, 7 bases at V and 3 bases at J, with 12 bases in the middle. Germline assignment: CDR1 MNHNS and CDR2 SASEGT. The CDR3 is 13 amino acids. The CDR3 nucleotides read TGTGCCAGCAAAGGGGGATTGGACACTGAAGCTTTCTTT. This encodes CASKGGLDTEAFF.

The chain combines TRBV5-1 with TRBJ2-3, with TRBD1 matching over 9 bases. Trimming took 3 bases from V and 5 from J; bases not matched to a gene: 7. This CDR3 has 15 amino acids. Per germline, CDR1 SGHRS and CDR2 YFSETQ. CDR3 sequence: CASSSMGQGLDTQYF. DNA of the CDR3: TGCGCCAGCAGCTCGATGGGACAGGGCCTAGATACGCAGTATTTT. The complete variable domain, with remaining parts taken from reference TRBV5-1 and TRBJ2-3, reads KAGVTQTPRYLIKTRGQQVTLSCSPISGHRSVSWYQQTPGQGLQFLFEYFSETQRNKGNFPGRFSGRQFSNSRSEMNVSTLELGDSALYLCASSSMGQGLDTQYFGPGTRLTVL.

In its sample, this clone was seen a few times. The chain recombines TRBV28 with TRBJ2-5, with 7 bases lining up with TRBD1. The J call may be faulty, since TRBJ2-7 better matches the DNA end. Germline loops: CDR1 MDHEN, CDR2 SYDVKM. The CDR3 is 15 amino acids. DNA of the CDR3: TGTGCCAGCAGGGGAGTCGACAGGGTCTCCTACGAGCAGTACTTC. It specifies CASRGVDRVSYEQYF.

This chain connects TRBV10-3 to TRBJ1-5; a possible D gene is TRBD1 (5 bases). V was pared by 2 bases and J by 3 bases, with 8 bases between. Germline V lookup: CDR1 ENHRY, CDR2 SYGVKD. The CDR3 runs 14 residues. CDR3 protein: CAISEAGSNQPQHF. In DNA, the CDR3 is TGTGCCATCAGTGAGGCAGGGTCCAATCAGCCCCAGCATTTT.

This clone was seen once. The chain couples TRBV5-1 to TRBJ2-5, with 16 bases aligning to TRBD2. V shed 4 bases, J shed 2 bases, and the junction held 8 bases outside the gene matches. Germline loops: CDR1 SGHRS, CDR2 YFSETQ. CDR3 length: 18 amino acids. CDR3 in amino acids: CASSPRGTSGGGQETQYF. In DNA, the CDR3 is TGCGCCAGCAGCCCACGGGGGACTAGCGGGGGGGGACAAGAGACCCAGTACTTC.

V is TRBV28 and J is TRBJ1-4, with TRBD1 matching over 9 bases. J was trimmed by 8 bases and V by 7 bases; bases with no gene match: 11. This CDR3 comprises 15 residues. Per germline, CDR1 MDHEN and CDR2 SYDVKM. The chain's CDR3 is CASIGADRGKEKLFF. Here the CDR3 DNA reads TGTGCCAGCATTGGGGCAGACAGGGGGAAAGAAAAACTGTTTTTT.

This clone was detected a few times. The chain recombines TRBV18 with TRBJ1-1; D remains unclear. Germline V lookup: CDR1 KGHSH, CDR2 LQKENI. The CDR3 totals 15 residues. Trimming stripped 6 bases from V and 1 base from J, with 15 bases between. The CDR3 here is CASSEMVHQNTEAFF. The CDR3 DNA sequence: TGTGCCAGCTCTGAGATGGTTCACCAGAACACTGAAGCTTTCTTT.

The chain links TRBV10-3 to TRBJ2-1; 8 bases map to TRBD2. The CDR3 consists of 13 residues. V lost 9 bases and J lost 8; bases outside the gene matches: 9. CDR1 is ENHRY, CDR2 SYGVKD, per germline. The CDR3 DNA is TGTGCCATTCAGTCGACTAGCGTGGATGAGCAGTTCTTC. Amino acids: CAIQSTSVDEQFF.